A selection of T cell receptor beta chains follows, all from one sample in a study of cytomegalovirus exposure and HLA in healthy donors. Some clones are missing from TCRdb's copy, which holds only in-frame ones; the method was immunoSEQ multiplex PCR. The sample lists about 310,000 clones, roughly 88% occurring once. The sample was PBMCs. These receptors originate from a man younger than 40 in good health and CMV-seronegative. Both conserved end residues are part of each CDR3. D genes are given only for firm matches. Rows may omit the clone size; those that give it use once, few, many or a size class.

V	J	size	D	DNA	CDR3
TRBV9	TRBJ1-1	-	-	TGTGCCAGCAGCGTAGTGGCGGAGAACACTGAAGCTTTCTTT	CASSVVAENTEAFF
TRBV6-5	TRBJ2-3	-	-	TGTGCCAGCAGTACCCCCACTAATACGCAGTATTTT	CASSTPTNTQYF
TRBV6-5	TRBJ1-1	once	-	TGTGCCAGCAGAGAAAACAGGGTCTCTGAAGCTTTCTTT	CASRENRVSEAFF
TRBV7-6	TRBJ2-7	-	TRBD1	TGTGCCAGCAGCCTCGGGACAGGGAGGGAGCAGTACTTC	CASSLGTGREQYF
TRBV4-3	TRBJ1-2	few	-	TGCGCCAGCAGCCAAGGCACAGGGCTTAGCTATGGCTACACCTTC	CASSQGTGLSYGYTF
TRBV6-5	TRBJ1-1	-	-	TGTGCCAGCAGTTACGGCAGTGAAGCTTTCTTT	CASSYGSEAFF
TRBV7-6	TRBJ1-6	-	TRBD1	TGTGCCAGCAGCTTAGAAGCAGGGGGCGCTTTGTCCTATAATTCACCCCTCCACTTT	CASSLEAGGALSYNSPLHF
TRBV6-5	TRBJ2-7	-	-	TGTGCCAGCAGTGAGCTTAGCTCCTACGAGCAGTACTTC	CASSELSSYEQYF
TRBV4-1	TRBJ2-7	once	-	TGCGCCAGCAGCCAAACGGGACAATCATACGAGCAGTACTTC	CASSQTGQSYEQYF
TRBV6-5	TRBJ1-1	-	TRBD1	TGTGCCAGCGGCAGAACCTCAACAGGGGCCACTGAAGCTTTCTTT	CASGRTSTGATEAFF
TRBV11-2	TRBJ1-5	-	TRBD1	TGTGCCAGCAGCTTAAACGGGGACAGGGGGGATAGCGGCAATCAGCCCCAGCATTTT	CASSLNGDRGDSGNQPQHF
TRBV18	TRBJ1-1	-	-	TGTGCCAGCTCAAATACAGAGAACACTGAAGCTTTCTTT	CASSNTENTEAFF
TRBV5-1	TRBJ2-2	-	TRBD2	TGCGCCAGCAGCTTGAGTGGTCTAGCGGGGGGGCCGTACACCGGGGAGCTGTTTTTT	CASSLSGLAGGPYTGELFF
TRBV5-4	TRBJ2-2	-	TRBD2	TGTGCCAGCAGCGCATTCCGGGGGGGCGAAACCGGGGAGCTGTTTTTT	CASSAFRGGETGELFF
TRBV6-5	TRBJ1-5	once	-	TGTGCCAGCAGTTACTCTCGGGTGCAGCCCCAGCATTTT	CASSYSRVQPQHF
TRBV29-1	TRBJ2-7	few	TRBD1	TGCAGCGTTGAAGGGTCAGGGGGCGGCGAGCAGTACTTC	CSVEGSGGGEQYF